The source of this TCR beta chain is a study of T-cell reconstitution after alpha-beta-depleted transplantation in children. This clonotype was seen many times. The antigen remains unidentified. Study-wide points: Reported findings indicate that, about two months after transplant, alpha-beta T cells came from several hundred expanded clones, which were derived from non-depleted graft cells. Newly made T cells mostly supplied T-cell counts and diversity one year after transplant.

Germline lookup yields CDR1 SQVTM and CDR2 ANQGSEA. The CDR3 is 13 residues long. J lost 9 bases, V lost 7 bases, and 10 bases had no gene match. TCRbeta library construction was performed incorporating unique molecular identifiers. A single record per CDR3 protein comes from TCRdb applying MiXCR to the PCR reads. The sample lists 70,000 or so distinct CDR3 sequences, 11% seen once, with roughly 13% in the top ten. Sequenced material: PBMCs, taken before TCRalphabeta/CD19-depleted stem cell transplant. This clonotype was obtained from a boy aged 5-17 years with acute myeloid leukemia, due to receive a stem cell transplant. The V call is TRBV29-1, the J call TRBJ2-1; 9 positions match TRBD2. The CDR3 here is CSADSGSSVEQFF. The CDR3 DNA is TGCAGCGCTGATAGCGGGAGTTCGGTTGAGCAGTTCTTC.